The 3 T cell receptor beta chains listed next were all sequenced from one sample in a study of cytomegalovirus exposure and HLA in healthy donors. Both 60 Vbeta primers and 13 Jbeta primers went into the PCR. Here immunoSEQ multiplex PCR was the method, and the copy in TCRdb shows in-frame clones only, minus some. This sample's clone table lists about 120,000 clones. Specimen: PBMCs. All receptors derive from a man aged 18 to 35 in good health and CMV-seronegative.

The V call is TRBV14, the J call TRBJ1-1; D may be TRBD1 (6 bases). Trimming stripped 3 bases from V and 3 bases from J, with 11 bases between. Germline V gives CDR1 SGHDN, CDR2 FVKESK. This CDR3 comprises 14 residues. The CDR3 is CASSHRGKDTEAFF. CDR3 bases: TGTGCCAGCAGCCATAGGGGGAAAGACACTGAAGCTTTCTTT.

The chain has TRBV13 and TRBJ1-1; D perhaps matches TRBD1 (5 bases). Germline V lookup: CDR1 PRHDT, CDR2 FYEKMQ (reference sequence). The CDR3 length is 15 residues. The V gene lost 6 bases and the J gene lost 1 base, with 15 bases spanning the gap. The CDR3 region has the DNA TGTGCCAGCAGTTGGGGGGAGGGGTCGAACACTGAAGCTTTCTTT. Translation: CASSWGEGSNTEAFF.

The chain combines TRBV9 with TRBJ2-1, with 11 nucleotides matching TRBD2. Germline trimming cut 3 bases from V and 8 bases from J; bases unmatched to any gene: 4. From germline, CDR1 is SGDLS and CDR2 YYNGEE. The CDR3 has 14 residues. This CDR3 is CASSASGRLDEQFF. The DNA for the CDR3 is TGTGCCAGCAGCGCTAGCGGGAGGTTGGATGAGCAGTTCTTC.